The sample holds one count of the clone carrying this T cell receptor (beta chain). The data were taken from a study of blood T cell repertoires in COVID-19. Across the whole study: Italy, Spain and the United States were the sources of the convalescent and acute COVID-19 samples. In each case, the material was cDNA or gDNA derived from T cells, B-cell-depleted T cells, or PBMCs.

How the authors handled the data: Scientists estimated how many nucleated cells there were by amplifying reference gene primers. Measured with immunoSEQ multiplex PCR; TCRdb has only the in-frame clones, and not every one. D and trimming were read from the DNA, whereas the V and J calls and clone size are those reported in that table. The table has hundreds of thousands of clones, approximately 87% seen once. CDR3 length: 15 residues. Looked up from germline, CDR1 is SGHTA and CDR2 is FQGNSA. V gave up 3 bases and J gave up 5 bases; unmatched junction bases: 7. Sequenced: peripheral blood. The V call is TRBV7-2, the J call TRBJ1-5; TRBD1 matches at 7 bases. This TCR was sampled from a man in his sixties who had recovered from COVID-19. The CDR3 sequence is CASSFAGTAYQPQHF. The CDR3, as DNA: TGTGCCAGCAGCTTTGCCGGGACAGCATATCAGCCCCAGCATTTT.